A selection of T cell receptor beta chains follows, all from one sample in a study of cytomegalovirus exposure and HLA in healthy donors. Some clones are missing from TCRdb's copy, which holds only in-frame ones; the method was immunoSEQ multiplex PCR. The data hold about 160,000 clones, with approximately 78% observed a single time. The source material was PBMCs. The receptors originated from a male donor in good health and CMV-seropositive. Each CDR3 is given with its conserved first and last residue. Fields, in order: J gene, V gene, clone size, D gene, CDR3 DNA, CDR3 protein. D genes are given only for firm matches. Size is stated for part of the rows, as once, few or many counts, or as a class when the clone is expanded.

j_call: TRBJ2-7; v_call: TRBV7-6; clone_size: -; d_call: -; cdr3_nt: TGTGCCAGCAATCCAGGGAAACACTACGAGCAGTACTTC; cdr3_aa: CASNPGKHYEQYF
j_call: TRBJ2-5; v_call: TRBV7-9; clone_size: -; d_call: TRBD1; cdr3_nt: TGTGCCAGCAGCCTGGACAGGTCAGCACAAGAGACCCAGTACTTC; cdr3_aa: CASSLDRSAQETQYF
j_call: TRBJ1-1; v_call: TRBV27; clone_size: -; d_call: -; cdr3_nt: TGTGCCAGCAGTTGGGACAATCGAAGGACTGAAGCTTTCTTT; cdr3_aa: CASSWDNRRTEAFF
j_call: TRBJ2-3; v_call: TRBV10-1; clone_size: -; d_call: -; cdr3_nt: TGCGCCAGCAGTCCCGGACTCGCAGATACGCAGTATTTT; cdr3_aa: CASSPGLADTQYF
j_call: TRBJ2-3; v_call: TRBV10-1; clone_size: -; d_call: TRBD2; cdr3_nt: TGCGCCAGCAGTGAAGTGACTAGCGGGTACACACATACGCAGTATTTT; cdr3_aa: CASSEVTSGYTHTQYF
j_call: TRBJ2-5; v_call: TRBV9; clone_size: -; d_call: -; cdr3_nt: TGTGCCAGCAGCGTAGGAGGTGGGGGCTTCCAAGAGACCCAGTACTTC; cdr3_aa: CASSVGGGGFQETQYF
j_call: TRBJ1-3; v_call: TRBV9; clone_size: -; d_call: TRBD1; cdr3_nt: TGTGCCAGCAGCGAGCCGACAGGGGGTGGAAACACCATATATTTT; cdr3_aa: CASSEPTGGGNTIYF
j_call: TRBJ1-4; v_call: TRBV14; clone_size: few; d_call: -; cdr3_nt: TGTGCCAGCAGCCGGGGGCCTAATGAAAAACTGTTTTTT; cdr3_aa: CASSRGPNEKLFF
j_call: TRBJ1-6; v_call: TRBV30; clone_size: -; d_call: TRBD1; cdr3_nt: TGTGCCTGGACGGACAGGAGTAATTCACCCCTCCACTTT; cdr3_aa: CAWTDRSNSPLHF
j_call: TRBJ2-5; v_call: TRBV5-5; clone_size: -; d_call: TRBD1; cdr3_nt: TGTGCCAGCAGCTGGGGAGGGACAGGGCCAGAGACCCAGTACTTC; cdr3_aa: CASSWGGTGPETQYF
j_call: TRBJ1-2; v_call: TRBV4-3; clone_size: -; d_call: -; cdr3_nt: TGCGCCAGCAGCCAAGTACGGGGGGCCGTTGACTACACCTTC; cdr3_aa: CASSQVRGAVDYTF
j_call: TRBJ2-4; v_call: TRBV5-1; clone_size: -; d_call: TRBD1; cdr3_nt: TGCGCCAGCAGCCCGGGCCTGGGGTGGGACAGTCAGTACTTC; cdr3_aa: CASSPGLGWDSQYF
j_call: TRBJ2-3; v_call: TRBV5-1; clone_size: -; d_call: -; cdr3_nt: TGCGCCAGCAGCTTGGGACAGGCCTCACTCTATGACACAGATACGCAGTATTTT; cdr3_aa: CASSLGQASLYDTDTQYF
j_call: TRBJ1-4; v_call: TRBV4-3; clone_size: -; d_call: TRBD1; cdr3_nt: TGCGCCAGCAGCCTCCGGACAGGGTATGAAAAACTGTTTTTT; cdr3_aa: CASSLRTGYEKLFF
j_call: TRBJ1-1; v_call: TRBV7-8; clone_size: -; d_call: -; cdr3_nt: TGTGCCAGCAGCATTAAACAGGGATCGAGCACTGAAGCTTTCTTT; cdr3_aa: CASSIKQGSSTEAFF
j_call: TRBJ1-4; v_call: TRBV5-1; clone_size: -; d_call: -; cdr3_nt: TGCGCCAACAGCTTTGACCCGACAGCACCAAATGAAAAACTGTTTTTT; cdr3_aa: CANSFDPTAPNEKLFF
j_call: TRBJ2-7; v_call: TRBV30; clone_size: -; d_call: TRBD2; cdr3_nt: TGTGCCTGGACAACGGGAGGCGTTACCTACGAGCAGTACTTC; cdr3_aa: CAWTTGGVTYEQYF